These 30 T cell receptor beta chains originate from one sample sequenced in a study of blood T cell repertoires in COVID-19. Only in-frame clones appear in the TCRdb table, and some are missing; sequencing was by immunoSEQ multiplex PCR. The sample has 300,000 to 400,000 clones, around 85% seen once; the top ten hold around 2%. The sample was PBMCs or T cells enriched from blood (not recorded which). The receptors were sampled from a woman aged 25 to 39 who had been exposed to COVID-19.

J is TRBJ1-1 and V is TRBV7-6; D is unresolved. The CDR3 is 12 residues long. The V end was cut by 5 bases, the J end by 5 bases, with 9 bases between. Germline V lookup: CDR1 SGHVS, CDR2 FNYEAQ. The CDR3 coding sequence is TGTGCCAGCAGCGCCCCGAGTACTGAAGCTTTCTTT. Its translation: CASSAPSTEAFF.

The V call is TRBV13, the J call TRBJ2-7; D is ambiguous. Germline values: CDR1 PRHDT, CDR2 FYEKMQ (reference sequence). This CDR3 spans 12 amino acids. Trimming left V 6 bases short and J 0 bases short, with 6 bases between. The CDR3 coding sequence is TGTGCCAGCAGTCAAAACTCCTACGAGCAGTACTTC. It is translated as CASSQNSYEQYF. Variable domain in full (rest from reference TRBV13 and TRBJ2-7): AAGVIQSPRHLIKEKRETATLKCYPIPRHDTVYWYQQGPGQDPQFLISFYEKMQSDKGSIPDRFSAQQFSDYHSELNMSSLELGDSALYFCASSQNSYEQYFGPGTRLTVT.

The rearrangement uses TRBV7-8 and TRBJ1-2; 7 nucleotides match TRBD1. The CDR3 length is 16 residues. From germline, CDR1 is SGHVS and CDR2 FQNEAQ. J lost 3 bases, V lost 5 bases, and 12 bases had no gene match. Written as DNA, the CDR3 is TGTGCCAGCAGCCTGACCCCCGGCACAGGGGACTATGGCTACACCTTC. This gives the protein CASSLTPGTGDYGYTF.

The chain is built from TRBV10-3 and TRBJ2-1; 7 bases agree with TRBD2. The junction had 10 bases not matched to a gene; V was cut back by 6 bases and J by 5 bases. Germline lookup yields CDR1 ENHRY and CDR2 SYGVKD. The CDR3 totals 15 residues. In DNA, the CDR3 is TGTGCCATCAGCAGGGAGGGCGGTTTTAACAATGAGCAGTTCTTC. Its translation is CAISREGGFNNEQFF.

The chain links TRBV10-3 to TRBJ2-3, with TRBD1 identical over 9 bases. The CDR3 covers 14 residues. The germline V gene has CDR1 ENHRY and CDR2 SYGVKD. The V gene end was trimmed by 10 bases and the J gene end by 0 bases; junction bases not matched to a gene: 5. The CDR3 here is CATEGQGSTDTQYF. The CDR3 DNA reads as TGTGCCACAGAAGGACAGGGGAGCACAGATACGCAGTATTTT.

The J gene is TRBJ2-2, the V gene TRBV4-1; possibly TRBD1 for D (6 bases). The CDR3 spans 14 residues. CDR1 is MGHRA, CDR2 YSYEKL, per germline. V was clipped by 1 base and J by 4 bases, with 7 bases between them. CDR3 protein: CASSQVGGTGELFF. DNA of the CDR3: TGCGCCAGCAGCCAAGTAGGGGGCACCGGGGAGCTGTTTTTT.

In its sample, this clone was seen a few times. The CDR3: CAWTLAGGTGELFF. Written as DNA, the CDR3 is TGTGCCTGGACACTAGCGGGTGGGACCGGGGAGCTGTTTTTT. The chain has TRBV30 and TRBJ2-2; 9 bases map to TRBD2. This CDR3 spans 14 amino acids. Germline V CDR1 and CDR2: GTSNPN, SVGIG (reference sequence). Trimming removed 4 bases from V and 5 bases from J; junction bases left unmatched: 5.

This chain joins TRBV10-3 and TRBJ1-4; tentative D call: TRBD1 (5 bases). The germline CDR1 and CDR2 sequences are ENHRY and SYGVKD. Trimming left V 6 bases short and J 5 bases short, with 13 bases between. This CDR3 contains 14 residues. The CDR3 is CAIRSGGSNEKLFF. The CDR3 nucleotides read TGTGCCATCAGGAGTGGGGGGTCGAATGAAAAACTGTTTTTT.

This rearrangement joins TRBV5-1 to TRBJ2-2, with a tentative D call TRBD1 (6 bases). The CDR3 extends over 15 amino acids. CDR1 and CDR2 from the germline V gene are SGHRS and YFSETQ. V shed 0 bases and J shed 5 bases, with 11 bases lying between them. This CDR3 is CASSLEGGRTGELFF. CDR3 nucleotide sequence: TGCGCCAGCAGCTTGGAAGGGGGTAGAACCGGGGAGCTGTTTTTT.

The CDR3 DNA reads as TGTGCCAGCAGAGAGGGATCACGCAATGAGCAGTTCTTC. It translates to CASREGSRNEQFF. The chain combines TRBV28 with TRBJ2-1; D is perhaps TRBD2 (5 bases). With 6 bases removed from V and 6 bases from J, the gap between germline ends came to 12 bases. CDR3 size: 13 residues. CDR1 is MDHEN and CDR2 is SYDVKM in the germline V gene.

The V and J genes are TRBV27 and TRBJ1-5; 7 positions match TRBD1. The trim removed 3 bases at V and 4 bases at J, leaving 12 bases unmatched. Germline assignment: CDR1 MNHEY and CDR2 SMNVEV (reference sequence). CDR3 length: 17 residues. In nucleotides, the CDR3 is TGTGCCAGCAGTTTTAGTATCCCCGGACAGGAAAATCAGCCCCAGCATTTT. Protein: CASSFSIPGQENQPQHF.

The V and J genes are TRBV7-9 and TRBJ2-5; 11 nucleotides agree with TRBD2. Germline CDR1 reads SEHNR; CDR2 reads FQNEAQ (reference sequence). The CDR3 consists of 14 residues. V shed 7 bases, J shed 6 bases, and the junction held 7 bases outside the gene matches. The CDR3 coding sequence is TGTGCCAGCATCGAACTAGCGGGAGCAAAGACCCAGTACTTC. It is translated as CASIELAGAKTQYF.

This chain links TRBV6-2 or TRBV6-3 with TRBJ2-1, with 9 bases that match TRBD1. The CDR3 is 15 residues long. Per germline, CDR1 MNHEY and CDR2 SVGEGT. J lost 7 bases, V lost 3 bases, and 7 bases had no gene match. CDR3 residues: CASSYTGGARNEQFF. CDR3 sequence (DNA): TGTGCCAGCAGTTATACAGGGGGCGCGAGGAATGAGCAGTTCTTC.

V gene TRBV19 combines with J gene TRBJ1-1; D is uncertain. V lost 5 bases to trimming and J lost 4 bases, with 11 bases between them. Germline V gene data show CDR1 as LNHDA and CDR2 as SQIVND (reference sequence). The CDR3 consists of 13 residues. The CDR3 here is CASSLVGFTEAFF. The CDR3 DNA is TGTGCCAGTAGTTTGGTGGGCTTCACTGAAGCTTTCTTT.

The chain employs TRBV7-9 and TRBJ1-1; D might be TRBD1 (6 bases). The V gene lost 4 bases and the J gene lost 0 bases, with 12 bases spanning the gap. This CDR3 spans 15 amino acids. Germline lookup yields CDR1 SEHNR and CDR2 FQNEAQ (reference sequence). CDR3 sequence reads: CASSWPTGLNTEAFF. In DNA, the CDR3 is TGTGCCAGCAGCTGGCCGACAGGCCTGAACACTGAAGCTTTCTTT. Using reference TRBV7-9 and TRBJ1-1 for the parts outside the CDR3, the full variable domain is DTGVSQNPRHKITKRGQNVTFRCDPISEHNRLYWYRQTLGQGPEFLTYFQNEAQLEKSRLLSDRFSAERPKGSFSTLEIQRTEQGDSAMYLCASSWPTGLNTEAFFGQGTRLTVV.

This clone was recorded once. The chain links TRBV28 to TRBJ2-5, with D possibly being TRBD2 (6 bases). Deletions cut 5 bases from V and 3 bases from J, with 13 bases between. Germline CDR1 is MDHEN and CDR2 is SYDVKM. The CDR3 consists of 14 residues. CDR3 nucleotides: TGTGCCAGCAGTCTAGCGAGTTGGGAAGAGACCCAGTACTTC. Its protein product is CASSLASWEETQYF.

The gene calls are TRBV15 and TRBJ1-2, with TRBD1 matching over 7 bases. Germline CDR1 is LNHNV and CDR2 is YYDKDF (reference sequence). CDR3 size: 14 residues. The V gene end was trimmed by 2 bases and the J gene end by 2 bases; junction bases not matched to a gene: 2. The CDR3 loop reads CATSRSDRNYGYTF. In DNA form, the CDR3 reads TGTGCCACCAGCAGATCGGACAGGAACTATGGCTACACCTTC.

In this sample, this clone turned up once. V usage is TRBV6-2 or TRBV6-3 and J usage is TRBJ1-1; D not certain. V was pared by 2 bases and J by 5 bases, with 15 bases between. The CDR3 covers 15 residues. The V gene's germline CDR1 is MNHEY and CDR2 SVGEGT. The CDR3 region has the DNA TGTGCCAGCAGTTACCCGGGTCCCTCGGGGACTGAAGCTTTCTTT. It specifies CASSYPGPSGTEAFF.

V gene TRBV5-1 combines with J gene TRBJ2-1, with D possibly TRBD1 on 6 matching bases. This CDR3 is 15 amino acids long. Between the trimmed V and J ends, which lost 0 bases and 5 bases, there was a span of 12 bases. Germline CDR1 SGHRS, CDR2 YFSETQ. CDR3 DNA: TGCGCCAGCAGCTTGGTTCAGGGGATGCACAATGAGCAGTTCTTC. Amino acid sequence: CASSLVQGMHNEQFF.

V is TRBV30 and J is TRBJ1-6; D remains ambiguous. The CDR3 is 11 amino acids. The V end was cut by 4 bases, the J end by 15 bases, with 13 bases between. Germline V lookup: CDR1 GTSNPN, CDR2 SVGIG (reference sequence). DNA of the CDR3: TGTGCCTGGACACTGGGCAAGCTCCTCCACTTT. This gives the protein CAWTLGKLLHF.

This clone showed up just a few times. CDR3 DNA sequence: TGTGCCAGCAGGGGGGGACAGGGGGACGGAAACACCATATATTTT. It encodes CASRGGQGDGNTIYF. The J gene is TRBJ1-3, the V gene TRBV7-8; TRBD1 matches 11 bases. Germline values: CDR1 SGHVS, CDR2 FQNEAQ. J was trimmed by 4 bases and V by 6 bases; bases with no gene match: 5. The CDR3 runs 15 residues.

This clone was observed a few times. The rearrangement links TRBV5-1 to TRBJ1-2; 9 bases match TRBD1. Germline V lookup: CDR1 SGHRS, CDR2 YFSETQ. The CDR3 loop spans 15 amino acids. Trimming removed 3 bases from V and 4 bases from J; junction bases left unmatched: 7. Here the CDR3 DNA reads TGCGCCAGCAGCTCCAGACAGGGGGTGTCCTATGGCTACACCTTC. The encoded protein is CASSSRQGVSYGYTF.

The rearrangement links TRBV24-1 to TRBJ1-5; D is possibly TRBD1 (5 bases). This CDR3 region has 15 residues. CDR1 is KGHDR, CDR2 SFDVKD, per germline. Between the trimmed V and J ends, which lost 7 bases and 1 base, there was a span of 13 bases. CDR3 coding DNA: TGTGCCACCAGCGGAGGCGGGGGAAGCAATCAGCCCCAGCATTTT. Its translation is CATSGGGGSNQPQHF.

The chain recombines TRBV2 with TRBJ2-3; 8 bases line up with TRBD2. Trimming removed 1 base from V and 1 base from J; junction bases left unmatched: 4. Germline assignment: CDR1 SNHLY and CDR2 FYNNEI. This CDR3 has 16 amino acids. The CDR3 DNA is TGTGCCAGCAGTGAAGTTGAACTAGCGGGCACAGATACGCAGTATTTT. As protein: CASSEVELAGTDTQYF.

This chain connects TRBV30 to TRBJ1-2, with D tentatively TRBD1 (5 bases). This CDR3 is 12 amino acids long. Per germline, CDR1 GTSNPN and CDR2 SVGIG (reference sequence). V shed 1 base and J shed 5 bases, with 8 bases lying between them. This CDR3 is CAWSGTIYGYTF. The CDR3 nucleotides are TGTGCCTGGAGTGGGACAATTTATGGCTACACCTTC.

This chain joins TRBV28 and TRBJ1-2; 7 bases line up with TRBD1. The V segment lost 6 bases and the J segment 5 bases; nucleotides outside the gene matches: 12. CDR1 and CDR2 (germline): MDHEN, SYDVKM. The CDR3 covers 15 residues. The CDR3 loop is CASRAPGQPTYGYTF. CDR3 sequence (DNA): TGTGCCAGCAGAGCACCGGGACAGCCGACATATGGCTACACCTTC.

The rearrangement links TRBV5-4 to TRBJ1-1; D unresolved. V was clipped by 4 bases and J by 1 base, with 14 bases between them. Germline values: CDR1 SGHNT, CDR2 YYREEE (reference sequence). The CDR3 runs to 15 residues. CDR3 sequence (DNA): TGTGCCAGCAGCCCCGCTGTCAGTACGAACACTGAAGCTTTCTTT. As protein: CASSPAVSTNTEAFF.

J is TRBJ1-2 and V is TRBV30; D is possibly TRBD1 (5 bases). Trimming took off 0 bases at V and 8 bases at J, with 22 bases between the two ends. The CDR3 covers 16 residues. CDR1 and CDR2 from the germline V gene are GTSNPN and SVGIG (reference sequence). This CDR3 is CAWSVFSGGASRGYTF. The CDR3 coding sequence is TGTGCCTGGAGTGTGTTTTCCGGCGGGGCCTCGCGGGGCTACACCTTC.

J is TRBJ1-5 and V is TRBV3-1 (or the pseudogene TRBV3-2); TRBD1 agrees at 9 bases. Germline CDR1 and CDR2: LGHDT and YNNKEL (reference sequence). The CDR3 covers 15 residues. Trimming removed 4 bases from V and 4 bases from J; junction bases left unmatched: 5. CDR3 DNA sequence: TGTGCCAGCAGCCTTAGGACAGGGGTGAATCAGCCCCAGCATTTT. Its protein is CASSLRTGVNQPQHF.

The chain is built from TRBV30 and TRBJ2-3; D possibly corresponds to TRBD2 (5 bases). Germline V gene sequence: CDR1 GTSNPN, CDR2 SVGIG (reference sequence). This CDR3 has 13 residues. V shed 0 bases and J shed 7 bases, with 11 bases lying between them. The CDR3 region has the DNA TGTGCCTGGAGTGTACTTTCCGGGAATACGCAGTATTTT. Translating it yields CAWSVLSGNTQYF.